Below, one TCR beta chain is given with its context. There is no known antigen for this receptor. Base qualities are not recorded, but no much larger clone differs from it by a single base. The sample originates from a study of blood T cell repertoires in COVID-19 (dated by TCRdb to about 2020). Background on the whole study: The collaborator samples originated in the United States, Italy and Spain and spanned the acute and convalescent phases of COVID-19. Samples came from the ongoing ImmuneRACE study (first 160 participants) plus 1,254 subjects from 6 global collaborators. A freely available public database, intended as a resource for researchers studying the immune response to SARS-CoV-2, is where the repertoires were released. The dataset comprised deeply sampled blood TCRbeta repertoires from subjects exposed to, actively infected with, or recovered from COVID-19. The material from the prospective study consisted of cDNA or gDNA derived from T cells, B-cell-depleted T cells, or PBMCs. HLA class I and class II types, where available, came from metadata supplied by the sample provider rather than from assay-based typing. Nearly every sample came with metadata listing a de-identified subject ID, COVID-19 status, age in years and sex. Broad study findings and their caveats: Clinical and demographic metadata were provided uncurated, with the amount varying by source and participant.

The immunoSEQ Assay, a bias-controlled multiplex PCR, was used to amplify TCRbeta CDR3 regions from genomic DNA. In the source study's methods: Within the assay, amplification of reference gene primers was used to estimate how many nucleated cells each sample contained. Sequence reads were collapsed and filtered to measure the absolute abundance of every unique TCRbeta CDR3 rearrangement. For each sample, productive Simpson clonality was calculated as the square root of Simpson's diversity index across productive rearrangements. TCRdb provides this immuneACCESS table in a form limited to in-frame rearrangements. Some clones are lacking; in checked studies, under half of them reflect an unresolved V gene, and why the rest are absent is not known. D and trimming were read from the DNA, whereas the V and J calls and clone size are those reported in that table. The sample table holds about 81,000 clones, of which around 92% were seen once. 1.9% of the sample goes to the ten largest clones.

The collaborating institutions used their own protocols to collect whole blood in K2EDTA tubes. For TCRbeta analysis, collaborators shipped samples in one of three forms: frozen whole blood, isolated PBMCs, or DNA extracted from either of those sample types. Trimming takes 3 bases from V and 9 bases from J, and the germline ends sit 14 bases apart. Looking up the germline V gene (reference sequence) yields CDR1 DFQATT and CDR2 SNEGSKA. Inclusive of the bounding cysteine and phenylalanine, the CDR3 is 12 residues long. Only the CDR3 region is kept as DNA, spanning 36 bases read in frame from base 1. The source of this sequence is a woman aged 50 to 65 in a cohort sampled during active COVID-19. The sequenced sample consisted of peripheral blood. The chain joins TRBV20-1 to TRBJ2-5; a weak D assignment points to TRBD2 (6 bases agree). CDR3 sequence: CSASSGSRAQYF. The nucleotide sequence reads TGCAGTGCTAGTAGCGGCAGTCGGGCCCAGTACTTC.